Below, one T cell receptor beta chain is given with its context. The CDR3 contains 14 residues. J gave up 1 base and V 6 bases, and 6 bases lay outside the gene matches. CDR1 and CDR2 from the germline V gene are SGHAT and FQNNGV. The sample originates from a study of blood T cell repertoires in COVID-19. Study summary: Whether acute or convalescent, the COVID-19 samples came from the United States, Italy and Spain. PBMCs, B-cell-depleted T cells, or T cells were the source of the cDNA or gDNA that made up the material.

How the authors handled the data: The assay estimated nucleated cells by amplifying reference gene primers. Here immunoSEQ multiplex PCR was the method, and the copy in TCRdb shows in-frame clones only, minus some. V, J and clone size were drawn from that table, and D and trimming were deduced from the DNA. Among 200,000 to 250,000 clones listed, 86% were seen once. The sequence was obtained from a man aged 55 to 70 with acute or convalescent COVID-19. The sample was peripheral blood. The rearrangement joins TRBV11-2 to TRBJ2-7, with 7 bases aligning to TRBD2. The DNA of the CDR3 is TGTGCCAGCAGTTGGGCTAGCGGATCCTACGAGCAGTACTTC. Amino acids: CASSWASGSYEQYF.